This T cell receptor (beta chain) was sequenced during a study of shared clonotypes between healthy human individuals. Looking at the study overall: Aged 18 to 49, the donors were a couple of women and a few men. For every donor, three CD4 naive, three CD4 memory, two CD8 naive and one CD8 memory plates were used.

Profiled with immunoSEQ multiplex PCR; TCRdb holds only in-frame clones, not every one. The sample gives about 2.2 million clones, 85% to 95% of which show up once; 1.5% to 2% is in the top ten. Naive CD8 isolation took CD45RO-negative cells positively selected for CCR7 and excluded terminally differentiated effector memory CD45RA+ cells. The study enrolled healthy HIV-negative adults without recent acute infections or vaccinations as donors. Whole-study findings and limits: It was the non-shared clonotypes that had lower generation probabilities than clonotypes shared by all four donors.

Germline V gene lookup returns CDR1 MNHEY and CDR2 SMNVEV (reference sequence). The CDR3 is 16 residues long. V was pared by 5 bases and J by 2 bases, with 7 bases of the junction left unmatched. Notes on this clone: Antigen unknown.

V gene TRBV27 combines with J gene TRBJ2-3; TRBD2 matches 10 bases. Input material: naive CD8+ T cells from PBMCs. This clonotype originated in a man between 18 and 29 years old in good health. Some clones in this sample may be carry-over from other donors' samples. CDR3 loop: CASSQETSGVTDTQYF. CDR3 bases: TGTGCCAGCAGTCAGGAAACTAGCGGGGTCACAGATACGCAGTATTTT.